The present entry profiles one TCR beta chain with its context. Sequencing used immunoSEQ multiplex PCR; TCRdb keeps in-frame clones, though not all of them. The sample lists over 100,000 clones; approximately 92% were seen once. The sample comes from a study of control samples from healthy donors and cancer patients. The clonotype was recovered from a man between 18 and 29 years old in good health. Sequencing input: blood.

CDR3 protein: CASSLDGVGETQYF. CDR3 nucleotides: TGTGCCAGCAGCTTAGATGGGGTCGGGGAGACCCAGTACTTC. J is TRBJ2-5 and V is TRBV11-2; the D is unclear. The CDR3 totals 14 residues. The germline V and J ends were trimmed by 0 bases and 5 bases, with 10 bases remaining between them. The germline gives CDR1 SGHAT, CDR2 FQNNGV.